The TCR beta chain under discussion was sequenced for a study of molecular identifiers for immune sequencing clone quantification. Study observations and caveats: Clonotypes topping 20 RNA copies carried over 97% of effector molecules but under 1% of naive ones. Among about a million naive cells, spiked Jurkat TCR RNA from a single cell was reportedly detectable.

TCRdb processed the PCR reads anew with MiXCR; each CDR3 protein has one entry. Of some 650,000 distinct CDR3 sequences listed, around 20% were seen once; the top ten hold 0.75% to 0.95%. To note about this clonotype: As yet, its antigen is unknown. One base away lies a much larger clone, so this may be a sequencing read error.

In germline, CDR1 is MGHRA, CDR2 YSYEKL. The CDR3 extends over 15 amino acids. The sequence was obtained from a human donor in good health. Some libraries in this study had Jurkat cell RNA spiked in. The material sequenced was naive CD8+ T cells from blood, with Jurkat cell RNA spiked in. Subset specified: FACS-sorted CD8+CD4-CCR7+CD45RA+ naive T cells. The rearrangement joins TRBV4-1 to TRBJ2-2; 8 bases align to TRBD1. The CDR3 loop reads CVSSQVQGDTGELFF. The CDR3, as DNA: TGCGTCAGCAGCCAAGTACAGGGGGACACCGGGGAGCTGTTTTTT.